This T cell receptor delta chain is from a study of gamma-delta T cells after stem cell transplantation. For this clone: A junction end diverges from the germline sequence, so it may reflect a read error. Other DNA variants within this sample encode the same CDR3.

TCRdb re-called the RT-PCR reads via CATT. Altogether approximately 16,000 delta-chain clones are present, almost 9.5% being singletons, with the ten largest covering 62%. Germline V gene sequence: CDR1 GEAIGNYY, CDR2 EKD. CDR3 length: 19 amino acids. The sample comprised gamma-delta T cells. This receptor was identified in a human donor. It is not recorded whose cells these are; they may come from a transplant donor. The V call is TRDV2, the J call TRDJ1, with D unresolved. CDR3 loop: CACDTVAYTVDTDTDNLIF. Here the CDR3 DNA reads TGTGCCTGTGACACCGTCGCTTATACTGTGGACACGGACACCGATAACCTCATCTTT.